This T cell receptor beta chain was recovered during a study of T cell responses to AZD1222 COVID-19 vaccine. Whole-study results and caveats: Baseline seropositivity occurred in only a handful of AZD1222 recipients.

V lost 4 bases, J lost 5 bases, and 11 bases lay in between. CDR3 length: 13 residues. Germline lookup yields CDR1 ENHRY and CDR2 SYGVKD. This clone has more than one count but fewer than ten. Antigen specificity is unknown. This table comes from immunoSEQ multiplex PCR, and its TCRdb copy is limited to in-frame clones, with some not included. The data contain roughly 130,000 clones, roughly nine tenths of them singletons. Sequenced material: peripheral blood, taken on day 0 of AZD1222 vaccination. The chain links TRBV10-3 to TRBJ1-1; D might be TRBD1 (5 bases). This TCR came from an adult in good health. Here the CDR3 reads CAISAREETEAFF. In DNA, the CDR3 is TGTGCCATCAGTGCCAGGGAGGAGACTGAAGCTTTCTTT.